A selection of T cell receptor beta chains follows, all from one sample in a study of T cells after yellow fever vaccination. TCRdb analysed the 5' RACE reads with MiXCR anew, one entry per CDR3 protein. The sample shows some 600,000 distinct CDR3 sequences, about a sixth of them seen only once. Source: PBMCs, taken more than 4 days after the first yellow fever vaccination. These receptor sequences come from a man younger than 30 who received the YFV17D yellow fever vaccine. Each CDR3 is given without its conserved first and last residue.

j_call: TRBJ1-6; v_call: TRBV5-1; cdr3_aa: ASSLGQFNSPLH
j_call: TRBJ2-3; v_call: TRBV6-2/TRBV6-3; cdr3_aa: ASSSLGGPDTQY
j_call: TRBJ1-1; v_call: TRBV3-1; cdr3_aa: ASSLQGYTEAF
j_call: TRBJ2-5; v_call: TRBV24-1; cdr3_aa: ATSDSRGPGETQY
j_call: TRBJ2-7; v_call: TRBV25-1; cdr3_aa: ASGQFYEQY
j_call: TRBJ1-5; v_call: TRBV10-3; cdr3_aa: AIRLNPNQPQH
j_call: TRBJ2-1; v_call: TRBV20-1; cdr3_aa: SAGLAGGPLLGKQF
j_call: TRBJ2-7; v_call: TRBV4-1; cdr3_aa: ASSPRPQGRAYEQY
j_call: TRBJ1-1; v_call: TRBV18; cdr3_aa: ASSHGGLPTEAF
j_call: TRBJ2-2; v_call: TRBV27; cdr3_aa: ASSTGGRIGGELF
j_call: TRBJ1-1; v_call: TRBV27; cdr3_aa: ASREEPNTEAF
j_call: TRBJ1-1; v_call: TRBV29-1; cdr3_aa: SVAGTGVPEAF
j_call: TRBJ1-5; v_call: TRBV6-2/TRBV6-3; cdr3_aa: ASSYFGGEGPQH
j_call: TRBJ1-2; v_call: TRBV4-3; cdr3_aa: ASSQDPKIGGYT
j_call: TRBJ1-5; v_call: TRBV19; cdr3_aa: ASSIGFRDSNQPQH
j_call: TRBJ2-5; v_call: TRBV9; cdr3_aa: ASSSPGRRKETQY